The 26 T cell receptor beta chains below come from one sample, sequenced in a study of T cells after yellow fever vaccination. Each CDR3 protein is one row after TCRdb ran MiXCR on the 5' RACE reads. The sample contains roughly 300,000 distinct CDR3 sequences, around 6.8% of which appear only once. Here the sequenced sample was PBMCs, taken more than 35 days after the first yellow fever vaccination. The source of these receptors is a man younger than 35 who received the YFV17D yellow fever vaccine.

This chain connects TRBV7-2 to TRBJ2-2; D unresolved. V gave up 2 bases and J gave up 0 bases, with 13 bases separating them. The germline CDR1 and CDR2 sequences are SGHTA and FQGNSA. The CDR3 runs to 17 residues. CDR3 in amino acids: CASSLWALVPNTGELFF. CDR3 bases: TGTGCCAGCAGCTTATGGGCTCTTGTGCCGAACACCGGGGAGCTGTTTTTT.

Only a few counts were recorded for this clonotype. The V call is TRBV20-1, the J call TRBJ1-6; D not resolved. The CDR3 totals 14 residues. The germline V gene has CDR1 DFQATT and CDR2 SNEGSKA (reference sequence). The V and J ends lost 7 bases and 0 bases respectively, with 10 bases between them. The CDR3 coding sequence is TGCAGTGGCTCTGGGAGCTCCTATAATTCACCCCTCCACTTT. Protein product: CSGSGSSYNSPLHF.

This clonotype was found a few times. This sequence joins TRBV7-2 and TRBJ2-5; 10 positions agree with TRBD2. Unmatched junction bases numbered 6, after V lost 0 bases and J lost 2 bases. The germline gives CDR1 SGHTA, CDR2 FQGNSA. CDR3 length: 17 residues. In DNA, the CDR3 is TGTGCCAGCAGCTTAGCGGCTAGCGGGGGCCCGCAAGAGACCCAGTACTTC. Its protein is CASSLAASGGPQETQYF.

This clonotype was seen many times. The gene calls are TRBV5-1 and TRBJ1-2, with D possibly being TRBD1 (5 bases). This CDR3 has 13 residues. Trimming stripped 2 bases from V and 4 bases from J, with 9 bases between. CDR1 is SGHRS, CDR2 YFSETQ, per germline. The DNA for the CDR3 is TGCGCCAGCAGCTTCGACAGAATCTATGGCTACACCTTC. It specifies CASSFDRIYGYTF.

This clonotype was observed at least ten times. This sequence joins TRBV6-2 or TRBV6-3 and TRBJ2-2; 7 bases are a match to TRBD1. CDR1 and CDR2 from the germline V gene are MNHEY and SVGEGT. The CDR3 consists of 14 residues. J was trimmed by 6 bases and V by 6 bases; bases with no gene match: 7. CDR3 in amino acids: CASSLNRGPGELFF. The CDR3 region has the DNA TGTGCCAGCAGCCTGAACAGGGGACCCGGGGAGCTGTTTTTT.

This clonotype has only a few counts. The chain uses TRBV7-2 and TRBJ2-1; 10 positions agree with TRBD2. Unmatched junction bases numbered 4, after V lost 3 bases and J lost 2 bases. Germline-derived CDR1 and CDR2 are SGHTA and FQGNSA. The CDR3 has 16 amino acids. DNA for the CDR3: TGTGCCAGCAGCTTGTACCTAGCGGGGGCCTACAATGAGCAGTTCTTC. Protein sequence: CASSLYLAGAYNEQFF. The variable domain in full, completed from reference TRBV7-2 and TRBJ2-1, reads GAGVSQSPSNKVTEKGKDVELRCDPISGHTALYWYRQSLGQGLEFLIYFQGNSAPDKSGLPSDRFSAERTGGSVSTLTIQRTQQEDSAVYLCASSLYLAGAYNEQFFGPGTRLTVL.

This clonotype was counted ten times or more. V and J are TRBV20-1 and TRBJ1-4, with D tentatively TRBD1 (5 bases). The V gene's germline CDR1 is DFQATT and CDR2 SNEGSKA (reference sequence). The CDR3 totals 11 residues. The V gene lost 3 bases and the J gene lost 8 bases, with 7 bases spanning the gap. CDR3 bases: TGCAGTGCTAGGAACAGGGAAAAACTGTTTTTT. It yields the protein CSARNREKLFF.

This chain joins TRBV28 and TRBJ2-1; 7 bases are shared with TRBD1. Germline V gene lookup returns CDR1 MDHEN and CDR2 SYDVKM. The CDR3 has 14 amino acids. The V and J ends lost 4 bases and 8 bases, in that order; junction bases with no gene match: 8. The DNA of the CDR3 is TGTGCCAGCAGTTCTCCCCGACAGGGAGATGAGCAGTTCTTC. The encoded protein is CASSSPRQGDEQFF.

The chain couples TRBV7-2 to TRBJ1-2; D is unclear. CDR1 SGHTA and CDR2 FQGNSA come from the germline V gene. With 5 bases removed from V and 6 bases from J, the gap between germline ends came to 7 bases. The CDR3 has 11 residues. The CDR3 region is CASSAADGYTF. The CDR3 DNA is TGTGCCAGCAGCGCGGCGGATGGCTACACCTTC. Full variable domain (rest looked up from reference TRBV7-2 and TRBJ1-2): GAGVSQSPSNKVTEKGKDVELRCDPISGHTALYWYRQSLGQGLEFLIYFQGNSAPDKSGLPSDRFSAERTGGSVSTLTIQRTQQEDSAVYLCASSAADGYTFGSGTRLTVV.

This clonotype was seen more than once but under ten times. The V gene is TRBV24-1, the J gene TRBJ2-3; 7 bases line up with TRBD1. J was trimmed by 2 bases and V by 7 bases; bases with no gene match: 11. The germline V gene encodes CDR1 KGHDR and CDR2 SFDVKD. The CDR3 totals 16 residues. The CDR3 DNA follows: TGTGCCACCAGCCTGCGCCCGGGACAGCTCACAGATACGCAGTATTTT. It codes for CATSLRPGQLTDTQYF.

This clonotype appeared many times. The chain couples TRBV29-1 to TRBJ2-3, with TRBD1 identical over 7 bases. Trimming cost V 1 base and J 2 bases; bases outside gene matches: 9. This CDR3 contains 16 residues. The germline CDR1 and CDR2 sequences are SQVTM and ANQGSEA. The CDR3 DNA reads TGCAGCGTTGAAGTCTGGGGGAAGGGGGCCACAGATACGCAGTATTTT. Translation gives CSVEVWGKGATDTQYF.

V and J are TRBV5-1 and TRBJ2-2; the D is unclear. CDR1 SGHRS and CDR2 YFSETQ come from the germline V gene. The ends were cut back, 5 bases at V and 3 bases at J, with 8 bases in the middle. The CDR3 spans 13 residues. The chain's CDR3 is CASRVQDTGELFF. The CDR3 nucleotides are TGCGCCAGCAGAGTGCAGGACACCGGGGAGCTGTTTTTT.

The chain joins TRBV7-2 to TRBJ1-5; D unresolved. The germline V gene has CDR1 SGHTA and CDR2 FQGNSA. The CDR3 length is 14 residues. The ends were cut back, 1 base at V and 3 bases at J, with 7 bases in the middle. This chain's CDR3 is CASSLEPDNQPQHF. The CDR3 coding sequence is TGTGCCAGCAGCTTAGAACCGGACAATCAGCCCCAGCATTTT.

This clonotype was detected only a few times. The J gene is TRBJ2-2, the V gene TRBV7-7; a possible D gene is TRBD1 (5 bases). The germline V gene has CDR1 SSHAT and CDR2 FNYEAQ (reference sequence). Between the trimmed V and J ends, which lost 7 bases and 1 base, there was a span of 22 bases. The CDR3 length is 18 residues. CDR3 DNA: TGTGCCAGCACCAACGCTCTACTCAGGACAAAGAACACCGGGGAGCTGTTTTTT. It is translated as CASTNALLRTKNTGELFF.

The genes are TRBV12-3 or TRBV12-4 and TRBJ1-6, with D hard to call. The CDR3 sequence is 13 residues long. V lost 6 bases to trimming and J lost 6 bases, with 9 bases between them. The DNA for the CDR3 is TGTGCCAGCAGCCTCCAGCCTAATTCACCCCTCCACTTT. It yields the protein CASSLQPNSPLHF.

The gene calls are TRBV5-6 and TRBJ2-3; 11 bases fit TRBD1. Unmatched junction bases numbered 8, after V lost 4 bases and J lost 4 bases. Per germline, CDR1 SGHDT and CDR2 YYEEEE. The CDR3 is made up of 16 amino acids. The CDR3 sequence is CASSTDRGRDPDTQYF. The CDR3 DNA follows: TGTGCCAGCAGCACGGACAGGGGGCGAGACCCAGATACGCAGTATTTT.

This clonotype was counted between two and nine times. This chain uses TRBV12-3 or TRBV12-4 with TRBJ2-5; TRBD1 agrees at 7 bases. V lost 5 bases, J lost 3 bases, and 6 bases stayed unmatched. The CDR3 length is 14 residues. CDR3 residues: CASSVRTGEETQYF. CDR3 bases: TGTGCCAGCAGTGTCCGGACAGGTGAAGAGACCCAGTACTTC.

This clonotype was observed at least ten times. The rearrangement uses TRBV7-2 and TRBJ2-3; D is perhaps TRBD1 or TRBD2 (6 bases each). The germline gives CDR1 SGHTA, CDR2 FQGNSA. With 1 base removed from V and 3 bases from J, the gap between germline ends came to 11 bases. This CDR3 is built from 15 residues. Written as DNA, the CDR3 is TGTGCCAGCAGCTTAGTTGGGGGGCCGACAGATACGCAGTATTTT. Translating it yields CASSLVGGPTDTQYF.

This clonotype was recorded a few times. The V gene is TRBV7-9, the J gene TRBJ1-1, with no clear D. V was trimmed by 2 bases and J by 1 base, leaving 11 bases between them. Germline V lookup: CDR1 SEHNR, CDR2 FQNEAQ (reference sequence). The CDR3 has 15 amino acids. CDR3 loop: CASSLLREGNTEAFF. The CDR3 region has the DNA TGTGCCAGCAGCTTACTGCGAGAAGGGAACACTGAAGCTTTCTTT. Based on the CDR3 plus reference TRBV7-9 and TRBJ1-1, the full variable domain is DTGVSQNPRHKITKRGQNVTFRCDPISEHNRLYWYRQTLGQGPEFLTYFQNEAQLEKSRLLSDRFSAERPKGSFSTLEIQRTEQGDSAMYLCASSLLREGNTEAFFGQGTRLTVV.

This clonotype was found many times. The rearrangement uses TRBV7-2 and TRBJ2-7, with TRBD1 matching over 9 bases. V was pared by 3 bases and J by 2 bases, with 8 bases of the junction left unmatched. Germline V CDR1 and CDR2: SGHTA, FQGNSA. The CDR3 totals 16 residues. The CDR3 spells CASSFSGTGYPYEQYF. The CDR3 nucleotides read TGTGCCAGCAGCTTTTCCGGGACAGGGTATCCCTACGAGCAGTACTTC. The full variable domain, completed using reference TRBV7-2 and TRBJ2-7, is GAGVSQSPSNKVTEKGKDVELRCDPISGHTALYWYRQSLGQGLEFLIYFQGNSAPDKSGLPSDRFSAERTGGSVSTLTIQRTQQEDSAVYLCASSFSGTGYPYEQYFGPGTRLTVT.

This clonotype was detected many times. This sequence joins TRBV5-1 and TRBJ2-3; TRBD2 matches at 9 bases. The V segment lost 0 bases and the J segment 4 bases; nucleotides outside the gene matches: 3. In germline, CDR1 is SGHRS, CDR2 YFSETQ. The CDR3 sequence is 15 residues long. CDR3 amino acids: CASSLELAGSDTQYF. In DNA form, the CDR3 reads TGCGCCAGCAGCTTGGAGCTAGCGGGGTCAGATACGCAGTATTTT.

This sequence joins TRBV3-1 and TRBJ1-2; TRBD1 matches at 7 bases. Germline CDR1 is LGHDT and CDR2 is YNNKEL (reference sequence). The CDR3 loop spans 15 amino acids. V gave up 3 bases and J gave up 3 bases; unmatched junction bases: 7. In DNA form, the CDR3 reads TGTGCCAGCAGCCACTGGGACAGCGGAGACTATGGCTACACCTTC. Its translation: CASSHWDSGDYGYTF.

V usage is TRBV5-1 and J usage is TRBJ2-7; weak D call: TRBD1 (5 bases). The V end lost 0 bases, the J end lost 2 bases, and 9 bases lay between the germline ends. This CDR3 is built from 14 residues. Germline V lookup: CDR1 SGHRS, CDR2 YFSETQ. In DNA form, the CDR3 reads TGCGCCAGCAGCTTGGGACAGTCTACCTACGAGCAGTACTTC. Translation gives CASSLGQSTYEQYF.

This clonotype has a count of ten or more. The chain carries TRBV5-1 and TRBJ2-3, with D maybe TRBD2 (5 bases). The CDR3 runs 12 residues. CDR1 SGHRS and CDR2 YFSETQ come from the germline V gene. Between the trimmed V and J ends, which lost 8 bases and 2 bases, there was a span of 9 bases. The CDR3 region is CASGLDTDTQYF. The CDR3 DNA follows: TGCGCCAGTGGACTTGACACAGATACGCAGTATTTT. The whole variable domain, filled in from reference TRBV5-1 and TRBJ2-3, reads KAGVTQTPRYLIKTRGQQVTLSCSPISGHRSVSWYQQTPGQGLQFLFEYFSETQRNKGNFPGRFSGRQFSNSRSEMNVSTLELGDSALYLCASGLDTDTQYFGPGTRLTVL.

This clonotype was found many times. This chain joins TRBV5-1 and TRBJ2-1; the match to TRBD1 covers 9 bases. V was clipped by 5 bases and J by 0 bases; unmatched bases: 9. The V gene's germline CDR1 is SGHRS and CDR2 YFSETQ. This CDR3 is built from 17 residues. CDR3 nucleotides: TGCGCCAGCAGTCTGAAACAGGGGGCGCGCTCCTACAATGAGCAGTTCTTC. Its protein is CASSLKQGARSYNEQFF. The full variable domain, with the rest looked up from reference TRBV5-1 and TRBJ2-1, is KAGVTQTPRYLIKTRGQQVTLSCSPISGHRSVSWYQQTPGQGLQFLFEYFSETQRNKGNFPGRFSGRQFSNSRSEMNVSTLELGDSALYLCASSLKQGARSYNEQFFGPGTRLTVL.

There are a few counts of this clonotype. This chain connects TRBV6-5 to TRBJ2-2; 7 bases match TRBD1. There are 16 residues in the CDR3. The germline V gene encodes CDR1 MNHEY and CDR2 SVGAGI. V dropped 0 bases and J dropped 5; count of bases not matched to a gene: 6. The CDR3 protein is CASSYSMGTATGELFF. Here the CDR3 DNA reads TGTGCCAGCAGTTACTCGATGGGGACAGCGACCGGGGAGCTGTTTTTT.